The 6 T cell receptor beta chains below were found in one sample sequenced in a study of regulatory T cells in long-lasting Graves disease. Construction of TCR beta libraries relied on iRepertoire HTBI primers and on Arm-PCR targeting CDR3 regions. TCRdb independently ran MiXCR on the multiplex PCR reads; one entry per CDR3 protein. The sample records some 600,000 distinct CDR3 sequences, 15% to 20% being singletons. Documented time point: newly diagnosed GD, antithyroid drugs for less than 3 months. From PBMCs, RNA was extracted and then used to make the TCR library. This sample was also put to use in a study of T cells in Graves' hyperthyroidism and ophthalmopathy.

Sequencing was performed on peripheral blood mononuclear cells (PBMCs), taken at new diagnosis, from a patient treated with antithyroid drugs. These receptors were taken from a man between 18 and 29 years old with Graves disease.

This rearrangement joins TRBV12-3 or TRBV12-4 to TRBJ1-2; D possibly corresponds to TRBD1 (5 bases). The CDR3 spans 15 residues. The V end lost 7 bases, the J end lost 4 bases, and 19 bases lay between the germline ends. In nucleotides, the CDR3 is TGTGCCAGCACAAAAGGGACCGCGGTTCTCTATGGCTACACCTTC. Translated: CASTKGTAVLYGYTF.

This clonotype was picked up a small number of times. The chain combines TRBV6-2 or TRBV6-3 with TRBJ2-4; TRBD1 or TRBD2 may be the D gene (5 bases each). Germline CDR1 is MNHEY and CDR2 is SVGEGT. The length of the CDR3 is 17 residues. Trimming pared 4 bases from V and 4 bases from J, leaving 20 bases between. The DNA for the CDR3 is TGTGCCAGCAGTTCCTCTCGAAACGTCAGGGAGAAAAACATTCAGTACTTC. It is translated as CASSSSRNVREKNIQYF.

This clonotype has a count of ten or more. The chain links TRBV29-1 to TRBJ2-2; the match to TRBD1 covers 10 bases. Germline V gene sequence: CDR1 SQVTM, CDR2 ANQGSEA. V gave up 7 bases and J gave up 1 base; unmatched junction bases: 6. There are 15 residues in the CDR3. The CDR3 region is CSAGQGRLNTGELFF. The CDR3 DNA sequence: TGCAGCGCGGGACAGGGGCGGTTGAACACCGGGGAGCTGTTTTTT.

This clonotype was seen many times. The chain is built from TRBV5-1 and TRBJ2-7; 8 bases agree with TRBD2. The V gene's germline CDR1 is SGHRS and CDR2 YFSETQ. The CDR3 is made up of 16 amino acids. The trim removed 0 bases at V and 3 bases at J, leaving 8 bases unmatched. CDR3 coding DNA: TGCGCCAGCAGCTTGGGTCCGACTAGCGAGAACTACGAGCAGTACTTC. The encoded protein is CASSLGPTSENYEQYF.

This clonotype was detected many times. The chain joins TRBV20-1 to TRBJ2-5; 7 positions match TRBD2. This CDR3 is 13 amino acids long. CDR1 and CDR2 from the germline V gene are DFQATT and SNEGSKA (reference sequence). V gave up 4 bases and J gave up 5 bases; unmatched junction bases: 7. The CDR3 protein is CSATRGAGETQYF. CDR3 nucleotide sequence: TGCAGTGCTACTAGAGGAGCGGGGGAGACCCAGTACTTC.

Points on this clonotype: A much larger clone is a single base away; this may be a read error. CDR3 sequence: CASSLGQEPSNFFNSYTF. The CDR3 coding sequence is TGTGCCAGCAGTTTAGGACAGGAACCCAGTAACTTCTTTAATAGCTACACCTTC. V is TRBV12-3 or TRBV12-4 and J is TRBJ1-2, with a possible D match to TRBD1 (6 bases). There are 18 residues in the CDR3. Trimming left V 1 base short and J 9 bases short, with 27 bases between.